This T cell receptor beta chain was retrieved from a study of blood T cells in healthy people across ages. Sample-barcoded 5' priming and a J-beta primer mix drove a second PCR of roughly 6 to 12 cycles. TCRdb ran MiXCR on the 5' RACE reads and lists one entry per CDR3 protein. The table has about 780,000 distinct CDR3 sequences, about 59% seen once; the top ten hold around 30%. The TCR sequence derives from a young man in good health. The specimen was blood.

In DNA, the CDR3 is TGTGCCAGCAGCCCAACCGGTGGGGCCAACGTCCTGACTTTC. Translation: CASSPTGGANVLTF. The chain recombines TRBV6-5 with TRBJ2-6; D uncertain. Germline CDR1 reads MNHEY; CDR2 reads SVGAGI. The CDR3 runs 14 residues. Trimming stripped 6 bases from V and 3 bases from J, with 9 bases between.